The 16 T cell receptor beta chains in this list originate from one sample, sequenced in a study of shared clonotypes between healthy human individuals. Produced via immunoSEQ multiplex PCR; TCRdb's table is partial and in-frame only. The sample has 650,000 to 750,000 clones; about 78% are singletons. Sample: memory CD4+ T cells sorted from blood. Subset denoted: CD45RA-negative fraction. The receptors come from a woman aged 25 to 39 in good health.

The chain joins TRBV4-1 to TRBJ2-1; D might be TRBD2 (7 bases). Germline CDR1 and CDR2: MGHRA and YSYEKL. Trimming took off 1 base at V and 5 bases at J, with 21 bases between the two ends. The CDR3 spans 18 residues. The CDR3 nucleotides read TGCGCCAGCAGCCAAGCTGTAGCGGGTGGGGGCCGGAACAATGAGCAGTTCTTC. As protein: CASSQAVAGGGRNNEQFF.

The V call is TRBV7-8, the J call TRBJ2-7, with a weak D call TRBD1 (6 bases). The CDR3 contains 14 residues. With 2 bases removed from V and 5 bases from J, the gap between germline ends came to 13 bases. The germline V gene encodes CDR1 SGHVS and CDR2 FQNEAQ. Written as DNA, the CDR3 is TGTGCCAGCAGCTTAATGGACAGCGGTAACGAGCAGTACTTC. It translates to CASSLMDSGNEQYF.

In DNA, the CDR3 is TGTGCCAGCAGTACCGACAGAGGTCAGCCCCAGCATTTT. Translating it yields CASSTDRGQPQHF. The chain links TRBV6-6 to TRBJ1-5, with D tentatively TRBD1 (5 bases). V lost 5 bases, J lost 6 bases, and 11 bases lay in between. The germline CDR1 and CDR2 sequences are MNHNY and SVGAGI (reference sequence). This CDR3 is built from 13 residues.

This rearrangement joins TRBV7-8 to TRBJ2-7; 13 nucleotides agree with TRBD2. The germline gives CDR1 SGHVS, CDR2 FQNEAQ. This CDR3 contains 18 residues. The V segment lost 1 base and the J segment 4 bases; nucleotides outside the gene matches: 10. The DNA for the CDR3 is TGTGCCAGCAGCTTAGGGACTAGCGGGAGCCCGCTACCATACGAGCAGTACTTC. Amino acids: CASSLGTSGSPLPYEQYF.

CDR3 nucleotides: TGTGCCAGCAGCTCCACAGGGGGAAACACCATATATTTT. As protein: CASSSTGGNTIYF. The gene calls are TRBV27 and TRBJ1-3; a possible D gene is TRBD1 (6 bases). The V gene's germline CDR1 is MNHEY and CDR2 SMNVEV (reference sequence). The V end lost 6 bases, the J end lost 4 bases, and 10 bases lay between the germline ends. The CDR3 runs 13 residues.

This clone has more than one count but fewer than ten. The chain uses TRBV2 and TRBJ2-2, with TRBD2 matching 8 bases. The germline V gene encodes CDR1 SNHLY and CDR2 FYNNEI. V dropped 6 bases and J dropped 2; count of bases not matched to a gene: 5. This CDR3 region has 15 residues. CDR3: CASRRGLGNTGELFF. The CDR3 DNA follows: TGTGCCAGCAGGAGGGGACTAGGCAACACCGGGGAGCTGTTTTTT. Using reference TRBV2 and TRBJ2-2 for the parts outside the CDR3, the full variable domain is EPEVTQTPSHQVTQMGQEVILRCVPISNHLYFYWYRQILGQKVEFLVSFYNNEISEKSEIFDDQFSVERPDGSNFTLKIRSTKLEDSAMYFCASRRGLGNTGELFFGEGSRLTVL.

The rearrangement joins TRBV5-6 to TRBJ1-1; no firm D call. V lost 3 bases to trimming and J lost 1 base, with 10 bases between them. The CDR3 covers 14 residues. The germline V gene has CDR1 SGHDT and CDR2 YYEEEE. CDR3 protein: CASSSGSGNTEAFF. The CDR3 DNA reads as TGTGCCAGCAGCTCTGGCAGTGGGAACACTGAAGCTTTCTTT.

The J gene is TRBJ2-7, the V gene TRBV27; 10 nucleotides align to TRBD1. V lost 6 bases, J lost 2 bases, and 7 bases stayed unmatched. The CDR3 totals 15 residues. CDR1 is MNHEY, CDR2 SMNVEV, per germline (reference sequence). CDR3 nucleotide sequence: TGTGCCAGCAGACGACAGGGGGCGCTGGCCTACGAGCAGTACTTC. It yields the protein CASRRQGALAYEQYF.

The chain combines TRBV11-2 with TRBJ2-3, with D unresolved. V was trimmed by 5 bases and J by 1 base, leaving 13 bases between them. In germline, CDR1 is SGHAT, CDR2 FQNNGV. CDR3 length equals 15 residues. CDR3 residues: CASSPLGQGTDTQYF. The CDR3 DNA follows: TGTGCCAGCAGCCCCCTCGGTCAGGGCACAGATACGCAGTATTTT.

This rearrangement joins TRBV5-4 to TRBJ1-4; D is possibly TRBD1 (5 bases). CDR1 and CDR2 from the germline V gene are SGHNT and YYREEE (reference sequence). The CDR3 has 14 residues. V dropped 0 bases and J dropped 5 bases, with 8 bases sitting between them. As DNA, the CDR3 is TGTGCCAGCAGCTTGGGCGGGGGAAATGAAAAACTGTTTTTT. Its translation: CASSLGGGNEKLFF. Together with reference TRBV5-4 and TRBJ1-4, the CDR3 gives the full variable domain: ETGVTQSPTHLIKTRGQQVTLRCSSQSGHNTVSWYQQALGQGPQFIFQYYREEENGRGNFPPRFSGLQFPNYSSELNVNALELDDSALYLCASSLGGGNEKLFFGSGTQLSVL.

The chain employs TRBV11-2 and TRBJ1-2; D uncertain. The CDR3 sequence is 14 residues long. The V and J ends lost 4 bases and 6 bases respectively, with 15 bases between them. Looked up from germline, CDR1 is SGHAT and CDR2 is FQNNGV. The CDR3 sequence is CASSSLQEAHGYTF. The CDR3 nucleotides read TGTGCCAGCAGCTCGTTGCAGGAAGCCCATGGCTACACCTTC.

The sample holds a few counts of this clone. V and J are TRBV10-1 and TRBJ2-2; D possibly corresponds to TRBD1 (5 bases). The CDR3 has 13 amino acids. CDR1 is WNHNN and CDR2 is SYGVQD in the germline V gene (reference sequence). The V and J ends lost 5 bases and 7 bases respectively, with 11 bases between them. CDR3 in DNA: TGCGCCAGCAGTTCCAGGGAAAACGGGGAGCTGTTTTTT. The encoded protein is CASSSRENGELFF.

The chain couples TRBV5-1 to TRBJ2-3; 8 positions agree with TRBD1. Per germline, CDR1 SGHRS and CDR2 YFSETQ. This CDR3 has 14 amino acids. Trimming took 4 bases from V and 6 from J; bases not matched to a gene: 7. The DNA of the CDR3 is TGCGCCAGCAGCAAAGGACAGGGTATGGATACGCAGTATTTT. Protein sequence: CASSKGQGMDTQYF.

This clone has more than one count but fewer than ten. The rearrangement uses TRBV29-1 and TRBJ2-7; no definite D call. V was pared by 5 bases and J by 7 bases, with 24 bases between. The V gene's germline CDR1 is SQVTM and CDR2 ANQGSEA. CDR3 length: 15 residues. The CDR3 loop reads CSVRRGSSDGYEQYF. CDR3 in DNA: TGCAGCGTTCGAAGAGGATCCTCGGATGGCTATGAGCAGTACTTC.

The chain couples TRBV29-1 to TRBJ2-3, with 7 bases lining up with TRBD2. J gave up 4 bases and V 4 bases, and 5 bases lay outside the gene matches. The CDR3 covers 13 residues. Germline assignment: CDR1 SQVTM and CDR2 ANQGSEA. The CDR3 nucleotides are TGCAGCGTTGCGAGGGAGGGCCCAGATACGCAGTATTTT. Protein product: CSVAREGPDTQYF.

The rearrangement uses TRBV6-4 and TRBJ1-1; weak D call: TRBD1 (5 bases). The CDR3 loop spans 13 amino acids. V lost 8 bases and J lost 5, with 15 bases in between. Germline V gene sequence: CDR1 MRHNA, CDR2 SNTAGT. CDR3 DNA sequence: TGTGCCAGCTCATGGGACTACCAAACTGAAGCTTTCTTT. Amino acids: CASSWDYQTEAFF.